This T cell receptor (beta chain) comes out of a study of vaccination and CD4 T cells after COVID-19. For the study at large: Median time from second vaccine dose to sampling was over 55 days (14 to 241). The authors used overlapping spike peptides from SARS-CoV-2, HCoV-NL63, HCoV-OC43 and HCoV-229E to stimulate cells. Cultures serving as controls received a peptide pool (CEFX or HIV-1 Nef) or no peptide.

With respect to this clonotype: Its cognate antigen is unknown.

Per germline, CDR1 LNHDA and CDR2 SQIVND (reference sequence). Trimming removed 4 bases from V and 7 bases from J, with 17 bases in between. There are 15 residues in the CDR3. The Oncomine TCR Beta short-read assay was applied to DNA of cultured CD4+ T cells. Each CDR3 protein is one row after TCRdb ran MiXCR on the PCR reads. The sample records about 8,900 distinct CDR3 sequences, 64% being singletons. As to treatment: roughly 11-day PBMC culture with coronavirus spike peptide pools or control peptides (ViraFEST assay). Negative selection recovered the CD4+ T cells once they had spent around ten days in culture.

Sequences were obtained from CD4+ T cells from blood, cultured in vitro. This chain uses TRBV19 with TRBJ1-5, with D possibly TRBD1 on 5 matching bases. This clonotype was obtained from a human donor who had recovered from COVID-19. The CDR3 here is CASSTNRVREQPQHF. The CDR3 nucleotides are TGTGCCAGTAGTACCAATCGGGTCAGGGAACAGCCCCAGCATTTT.